This T cell receptor (beta chain) is from a study of blood T cell repertoires in COVID-19. V was trimmed by 7 bases and J by 4 bases, leaving 23 bases between them. Germline lookup yields CDR1 LGHDT and CDR2 YNNKEL (reference sequence). There are 17 residues in the CDR3. Clones were sequenced by immunoSEQ multiplex PCR, and TCRdb holds only the in-frame ones, with some missing. The sample holds approximately 330,000 clones, under 90% seen once. Cohort allocation depended upon clinical history that participants reported. The chain employs TRBV3-1 (or the pseudogene TRBV3-2) and TRBJ1-3, with a possible D match to TRBD1 (6 bases). The sequenced material came from PBMCs or T cells enriched from blood (not recorded which). The sequence came from a woman aged 30 to 39 who had recovered from COVID-19. DNA for the CDR3: TGTGCCAGCACCCGCTTTTTTATACAGGGTCCCGGAAACACCATATATTTT. Protein: CASTRFFIQGPGNTIYF.